This record covers a single T cell receptor (beta chain). Its matching antigen is unknown. The data were taken from a study of T cells in localized non-small cell lung cancer. Study results and caveats: Heterogeneity cannot be ruled out, as sequencing used one tumor region only. Across samples, adjacent lung featured a median roughly 56 of the top 100 tumor clones. The highest T cell clonality was in uninvolved adjacent lung, above tumor. The study linked higher blood T cell density to longer overall survival.

Measured with immunoSEQ multiplex PCR; TCRdb has only the in-frame clones, and not every one. In the table there are around 30,000 clones, around 93% of which are singletons. The sample was peripheral blood mononuclear cells, taken before any cancer treatment. This clonotype was obtained from a woman aged 35-75 years with stage III lung adenocarcinoma.

CDR3 protein: CAWSLAREKLFF. CDR3 bases: TGTGCCTGGAGTTTGGCTCGAGAAAAACTGTTTTTT. The V call is TRBV30, the J call TRBJ1-4; D gene unclear. Germline CDR1 GTSNPN, CDR2 SVGIG (reference sequence). CDR3 length: 12 amino acids. Trimming took 2 bases from V and 8 from J, leaving 9 bases between them. Full variable domain (outside the CDR3, taken from reference TRBV30 and TRBJ1-4): SQTIHQWPATLVQPVGSPLSLECTVEGTSNPNLYWYRQAAGRGLQLLFYSVGIGQISSEVPQNLSASRPQDRQFILSSKKLLLSDSGFYLCAWSLAREKLFFGSGTQLSVL.